The entry below gives a single TCR beta chain sequence along with its context. Its cognate antigen is unknown. V shed 5 bases and J shed 6 bases, with 10 bases lying between them. The CDR3 is 13 residues long. CDR1 is SGHTA and CDR2 is FQGNSA in the germline V gene. Sample donors were healthy Caucasian individuals that came from Russia, aged 6 to 90. The data derive from a study of blood T cells in healthy people across ages. Study results and caveats: No conclusive comparison of naive versus antigen-experienced cells was possible with unsorted PBMCs.

The second PCR ran roughly 7 to 12 cycles with a sample-barcoded 5' primer and J-beta primers. A template-switch adaptor containing 12 random nucleotides labeled each cDNA molecule. TCRdb passed the 5' RACE reads through MiXCR, listing each CDR3 protein once. The data show 650,000 to 800,000 distinct CDR3 sequences, approximately 48% seen once. The genes are TRBV7-2 and TRBJ2-2, with D unresolved. The source of this sequence is a man between 60 and 75 years old in good health. The source material was blood. The CDR3 region has the DNA TGTGCCAGCAGCCGTAGTGGTGCCGGGGAGCTGTTTTTT. It yields the protein CASSRSGAGELFF. Combining the CDR3 with reference TRBV7-2 and TRBJ2-2 gives the whole variable domain GAGVSQSPSNKVTEKGKDVELRCDPISGHTALYWYRQSLGQGLEFLIYFQGNSAPDKSGLPSDRFSAERTGGSVSTLTIQRTQQEDSAVYLCASSRSGAGELFFGEGSRLTVL.